This note documents a single TCR beta chain sequence. This sample stems from a study of blood T cell repertoires in COVID-19. Trimming took 6 bases from V and 5 from J; bases not matched to a gene: 5. The germline V gene has CDR1 SNHLY and CDR2 FYNNEI. This CDR3 is 15 amino acids long. The method was immunoSEQ multiplex PCR; TCRdb's version includes in-frame clones alone and lacks a portion of them. The data show under 250,000 clones, with around 90% seen just once and 7.1% held by the top ten. The TCR originated in a woman aged 70-85 years with active or convalescent COVID-19. Sequences were obtained from peripheral blood. The chain combines TRBV2 with TRBJ1-6, with TRBD1 matching over 9 bases. CDR3 sequence: CASRPGQGNNSPLHF. The CDR3 DNA sequence: TGTGCCAGCAGACCAGGACAGGGGAATAATTCACCCCTCCACTTT.